This TCR beta chain came from a study of CD8 T cells in ankylosing spondylitis. This clonotype has a handful of counts. One entry per CDR3 protein, called by TCRdb with MiXCR from the 5' RACE reads. The data contain approximately 140,000 distinct CDR3 sequences, 7% to 10% of them singletons. Trimming pared 6 bases from V and 4 bases from J, leaving 12 bases between. This CDR3 region has 12 residues. Germline V gene lookup returns CDR1 DFQATT and CDR2 SNEGSKA (reference sequence). The chain uses TRBV20-1 and TRBJ2-5; D gene ambiguous. This sequence originates from a male donor with ankylosing spondylitis. Sequencing was carried out using synovial fluid, either unsorted or a sorted T cell fraction (not recorded which). CDR3 nucleotides: TGCAGTGCCCAACGGGCCTTAGAGACCCAGTACTTC. Amino acid sequence: CSAQRALETQYF.